This paragraph reports one T cell receptor beta chain. The antigen is unknown. Both about-4-week and about-12-week second-dose recipients were combined. These data belong to a study of T cell responses to AZD1222 COVID-19 vaccine. The CDR3 has 11 amino acids. Germline V gene data show CDR1 as SEHNR and CDR2 as FQNEAQ (reference sequence). Trimming left V 6 bases short and J 12 bases short, with 11 bases between. Study-wide results and caveats: After two AZD1222 doses, spike-specific TCR breadth and depth rose versus day 0.

The data were produced by immunoSEQ multiplex PCR, yet TCRdb's version contains in-frame clones alone and is incomplete. The table has 100,000 to 130,000 clones, about 90% seen once; the top ten hold about 5%. This TCR was sampled from an adult who received the AZD1222 COVID-19 vaccine. The V gene is TRBV7-9, the J gene TRBJ1-4, with D tentatively TRBD1 (6 bases). The source material was peripheral blood, sampled 28 days after the second AZD1222 dose. CDR3 amino acids: CASSGGGQLFF. DNA for the CDR3: TGTGCCAGCAGTGGGGGCGGACAACTGTTTTTT.